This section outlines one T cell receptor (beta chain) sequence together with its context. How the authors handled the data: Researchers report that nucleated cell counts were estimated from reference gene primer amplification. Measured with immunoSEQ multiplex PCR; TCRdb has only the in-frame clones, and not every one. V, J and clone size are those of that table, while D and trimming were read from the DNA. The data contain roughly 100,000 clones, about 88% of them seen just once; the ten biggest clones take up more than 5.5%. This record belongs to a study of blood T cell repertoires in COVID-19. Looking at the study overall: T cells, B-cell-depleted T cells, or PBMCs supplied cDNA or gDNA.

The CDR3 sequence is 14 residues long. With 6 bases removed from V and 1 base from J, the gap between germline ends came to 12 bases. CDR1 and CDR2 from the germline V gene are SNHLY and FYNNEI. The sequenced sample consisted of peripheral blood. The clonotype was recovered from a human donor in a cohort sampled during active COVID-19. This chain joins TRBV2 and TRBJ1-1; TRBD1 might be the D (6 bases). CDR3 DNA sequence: TGTGCCAGCAGGCTGCAGGGGAGGAACACTGAAGCTTTCTTT. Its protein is CASRLQGRNTEAFF.